The T cell receptor (beta chain) described here comes from a study of blood T cell repertoires in COVID-19. Study-level information: Samples representing acute and convalescent COVID-19 were sourced from the United States, Italy and Spain. The analysed material was cDNA or gDNA that came from T cells, B-cell-depleted T cells, or PBMCs.

From germline, CDR1 is SGHVS and CDR2 FQNEAQ. CDR3 length: 17 amino acids. V was clipped by 1 base and J by 2 bases, with 16 bases between them. In the source study's methods: Researchers report that nucleated cell counts were estimated from reference gene primer amplification. Assay: immunoSEQ multiplex PCR; the TCRdb copy retains only in-frame clones and omits some. The DNA gave D and trimming, while V, J and clone size come from that table. The sample consists of about 150,000 clones, 86% of them appearing once. Sample: peripheral blood. The rearrangement joins TRBV7-8 to TRBJ2-3; maybe TRBD1 (7 bases). This TCR was recovered from an older man with acute or convalescent COVID-19. The CDR3 region has the DNA TGTGCCAGCAGCTTAGGCATACAGGGGAGGTCCACAGATACGCAGTATTTT. This gives the protein CASSLGIQGRSTDTQYF.